This T cell receptor (beta chain) was documented in a study of T cells in tumors after PD-1 blockade. Notes on the study in general: After therapy, most expanded exhausted CD8+ clones were absent pre-treatment, suggesting clonal replacement.

This clone was detected once. Its antigen is not known. The CDR3 is 16 residues long. CDR1 and CDR2 from the germline V gene are SGHRS and YFSETQ. The V and J ends lost 4 bases and 2 bases, in that order; junction bases with no gene match: 8. Libraries were prepared by immunoSEQ multiplex PCR; TCRdb keeps only in-frame clonotypes and omits some of them. This table has about 4,000 clones, roughly 70% appearing once. Sequencing was performed on tumor tissue, taken before anti-PD-1 treatment. The chain combines TRBV5-1 with TRBJ2-5; 10 bases line up with TRBD2. The sequence came from a human donor with basal cell carcinoma. The CDR3 reads CASSPGIAGGQETQYF. DNA for the CDR3: TGCGCCAGCAGCCCTGGTATAGCGGGGGGACAAGAGACCCAGTACTTC. Together with reference TRBV5-1 and TRBJ2-5, the CDR3 gives the full variable domain: KAGVTQTPRYLIKTRGQQVTLSCSPISGHRSVSWYQQTPGQGLQFLFEYFSETQRNKGNFPGRFSGRQFSNSRSEMNVSTLELGDSALYLCASSPGIAGGQETQYFGPGTRLLVL.